The 10 T cell receptor beta chains below come from one sample, sequenced in a study of regulatory T cells. Study-wide findings and caveats: In CD3G-deficient patients, conventional CD4+ T cells were enriched for hydrophobic CDR3 residues at positions 6 and 7.

The primer mix had 52 TRBV and 13 TRBJ primers. Measured with immunoSEQ multiplex PCR; TCRdb has only the in-frame clones, and not every one. The sample records more than 15,000 clones, more than 65% being singletons. These receptors lack a known antigen. Sequencing was carried out using conventional CD4+ T cells sorted from blood. Receptors originate from a person under 45 with CD3G deficiency.

This clone was picked up one time. J is TRBJ2-7 and V is TRBV28; D gene uncertain. Trimming left V 2 bases short and J 5 bases short, with 13 bases between. CDR1 is MDHEN and CDR2 is SYDVKM in the germline V gene. This CDR3 spans 14 amino acids. The CDR3 reads CASSLKGGSHEQYF. The CDR3, as DNA: TGTGCCAGCAGTTTAAAAGGTGGCAGTCACGAGCAGTACTTC.

This chain connects TRBV5-1 to TRBJ2-1; maybe TRBD2 (5 bases). V lost 4 bases and J 4 bases, leaving 15 bases between the germline ends. Germline loops: CDR1 SGHRS, CDR2 YFSETQ. This CDR3 region has 15 residues. The CDR3, as DNA: TGCGCCAGCAGCCGATCAGGAGCGGCGTACAATGAGCAGTTCTTC. It yields the protein CASSRSGAAYNEQFF.

V is TRBV6-6 and J is TRBJ2-3; no reliable D call. Germline loops: CDR1 MNHNY, CDR2 SVGAGI (reference sequence). CDR3 length equals 14 residues. Trimming took 0 bases from V and 6 from J, leaving 10 bases between them. This chain's CDR3 is CASSYSTPPDTQYF. The CDR3 DNA follows: TGTGCCAGCAGTTACTCGACCCCGCCTGATACGCAGTATTTT.

This sequence joins TRBV7-8 and TRBJ1-2; 8 bases agree with TRBD1. Germline CDR1 is SGHVS and CDR2 is FQNEAQ. CDR3 length equals 13 residues. The J segment lost 4 bases and the V segment lost 3 bases, leaving 1 base of the junction unmatched. The CDR3 sequence is CASSFGTGYGYTF. The DNA of the CDR3 is TGTGCCAGCAGCTTCGGGACAGGCTATGGCTACACCTTC.

The chain recombines TRBV6-1 with TRBJ1-2; maybe TRBD1 (6 bases). The length of the CDR3 is 14 residues. Germline CDR1 reads MNHNS; CDR2 reads SASEGT. V dropped 5 bases and J dropped 6 bases, with 16 bases sitting between them. The CDR3 reads CASSPYGQRNGYTF. The CDR3 DNA reads as TGTGCCAGCAGTCCCTACGGACAGCGCAATGGCTACACCTTC.

This chain connects TRBV28 to TRBJ1-4; D remains unclear. The CDR3 covers 14 residues. CDR1 and CDR2 from the germline V gene are MDHEN and SYDVKM. V gave up 4 bases and J gave up 0 bases, with 6 bases separating them. In DNA, the CDR3 is TGTGCCAGCAGTTCCATGTCAACTAATGAAAAACTGTTTTTT. Protein product: CASSSMSTNEKLFF.

This chain uses TRBV30 with TRBJ2-4; either TRBD1 or TRBD2 may supply D (5 bases each). There are 12 residues in the CDR3. Trimming pared 5 bases from V and 6 bases from J, leaving 11 bases between. Germline CDR1 is GTSNPN and CDR2 is SVGIG (reference sequence). The CDR3 coding sequence is TGTGCCTGGGCAGGGAGTGGAAACATTCAGTACTTC. This translates into CAWAGSGNIQYF.

This chain links TRBV5-1 with TRBJ1-1; 8 nucleotides line up with TRBD1. V trimming: 1 base; J trimming: 4 bases; junction bases outside the gene matches: 6. In germline, CDR1 is SGHRS, CDR2 YFSETQ. The CDR3 totals 15 residues. Written as DNA, the CDR3 is TGCGCCAGCAGCTTGACTTTAGGGACAGGCACTGAAGCTTTCTTT. Protein sequence: CASSLTLGTGTEAFF.

The chain recombines TRBV28 with TRBJ2-7, with D possibly called TRBD1 or TRBD2 (6 bases each). Trimming took off 0 bases at V and 5 bases at J, with 11 bases between the two ends. The germline CDR1 and CDR2 sequences are MDHEN and SYDVKM. The CDR3 sequence is 14 residues long. CDR3 nucleotides: TGTGCCAGCAGTTTATGGCTCGGGGGCCACGAGCAGTACTTC. It encodes CASSLWLGGHEQYF.

The chain is built from TRBV6-1 and TRBJ2-7, with a possible D match to TRBD2 (5 bases). V dropped 4 bases and J dropped 4 bases, with 20 bases sitting between them. Germline loops: CDR1 MNHNS, CDR2 SASEGT. CDR3 length equals 16 residues. CDR3 coding DNA: TGTGCCAGCAGTGTTAGAGGGTCCGTAAAAACATACGAGCAGTACTTC. It translates to CASSVRGSVKTYEQYF.